This T cell receptor beta chain was sequenced during a study of T cell changes during pregnancy in multiple sclerosis. The germline CDR1 and CDR2 sequences are SGHAT and FQNNGV. The CDR3 is 15 amino acids. Worth noting for this clone: At one boundary the junction diverges from the germline segment, which might be a read error.

Using immunoSEQ multiplex PCR, the repertoire was profiled, and TCRdb retains in-frame clones only, with some absent. The sample lists 75,000 to 95,000 clones, around 93% seen once, with approximately 0.99% in the top ten. The sequence was obtained from a female donor with multiple sclerosis, enrolled in a pregnancy study. This rearrangement joins TRBV11-2 to TRBJ1-2; 7 bases are a match to TRBD1. This specimen consisted of peripheral blood, obtained before pregnancy. This CDR3 reads CASSLERGTVYGYTF. The CDR3 DNA is TGTGCCAGCAGCCTAGAACGCGGGACAGTCTATGGCTACACCTTC. The variable domain in full, completed from reference TRBV11-2 and TRBJ1-2, reads EAGVAQSPRYKIIEKRQSVAFWCNPISGHATLYWYQQILGQGPKLLIQFQNNGVVDDSQLPKDRFSAERLKGVDSTLKIQPAKLEDSAVYLCASSLERGTVYGYTFGSGTRLTVV.